The 30 T cell receptor beta chains in this list originate from one sample, sequenced in a study of cytomegalovirus exposure and HLA in healthy donors. The PCR used 60 Vbeta and 13 Jbeta primers. The assay was immunoSEQ multiplex PCR, and TCRdb's table has in-frame clones only and misses some. The table lists some 150,000 clones, approximately 77% of them singletons. Source material: PBMCs. The origin of the receptors is a woman aged 35 to 49 in good health and CMV-seronegative.

This clone was observed a handful of times. The chain employs TRBV9 and TRBJ1-5; D uncertain. Per germline, CDR1 SGDLS and CDR2 YYNGEE. The V and J ends lost 3 bases and 1 base respectively, with 8 bases between them. The CDR3 runs to 14 residues. The CDR3 sequence: CASSGGWSNQPQHF. The CDR3 coding sequence is TGTGCCAGCAGCGGAGGCTGGAGCAATCAGCCCCAGCATTTT.

The chain couples TRBV5-1 to TRBJ2-7; D not resolved. The CDR3 covers 13 residues. The germline V gene has CDR1 SGHRS and CDR2 YFSETQ. Trimming stripped 1 base from V and 4 bases from J, with 9 bases between. The CDR3 nucleotides are TGCGCCAGCAGCTTGAAACAGCCTTACGAGCAGTACTTC. This codes for CASSLKQPYEQYF.

Worth noting for this clone: Within the sample, other DNA sequences also encode this same CDR3. The chain is built from TRBV18 and TRBJ1-1; D might be TRBD1 (6 bases). CDR3 length equals 14 residues. V was pared by 3 bases and J by 4 bases, with 12 bases between. Germline CDR1 KGHSH, CDR2 LQKENI. The CDR3 nucleotides are TGTGCCAGCTCACCCCAGGGAGGGGGCACTGAAGCTTTCTTT. It encodes CASSPQGGGTEAFF.

The V gene is TRBV2, the J gene TRBJ2-7, with 8 bases identical to TRBD1. The CDR3 runs 13 residues. Unmatched junction bases numbered 3, after V lost 6 bases and J lost 2 bases. Germline V gene sequence: CDR1 SNHLY, CDR2 FYNNEI. CDR3 in amino acids: CASSGTGPYEQYF. Here the CDR3 DNA reads TGTGCCAGCAGCGGGACAGGTCCCTACGAGCAGTACTTC.

The rearrangement links TRBV15 to TRBJ1-4; D call uncertain. The germline V and J ends were trimmed by 5 bases and 7 bases, with 11 bases remaining between them. The CDR3 sequence is 13 residues long. Germline V lookup: CDR1 LNHNV, CDR2 YYDKDF (reference sequence). The DNA of the CDR3 is TGTGCCACCAGCCCTAGGATGTCTGAAAAACTGTTTTTT. As protein: CATSPRMSEKLFF.

This clone was observed a few times. V gene TRBV11-2 combines with J gene TRBJ2-1; D not certain. The germline gives CDR1 SGHAT, CDR2 FQNNGV. The V end lost 3 bases, the J end lost 15 bases, and 15 bases lay between the germline ends. The CDR3 extends over 12 amino acids. DNA for the CDR3: TGTGCCAGCAGCTTCGAAATGGATGAGGCGTTCTTC. It codes for CASSFEMDEAFF.

This clone was picked up a small number of times. This sequence joins TRBV5-1 and TRBJ2-1, with 8 positions matching TRBD2. The germline V gene encodes CDR1 SGHRS and CDR2 YFSETQ. V shed 3 bases and J 4 bases; nucleotides not matched to a gene: 21. The CDR3 contains 20 residues. The CDR3 loop is CASSSPSRERIRGGYNEQFF. CDR3 bases: TGCGCCAGCAGCTCCCCTAGCAGGGAGAGAATACGGGGGGGGTACAATGAGCAGTTCTTC.

The rearrangement links TRBV10-3 to TRBJ1-2; possible D gene TRBD1, 6 bases. Trimming took off 4 bases at V and 3 bases at J, with 6 bases between the two ends. CDR1 and CDR2 (germline): ENHRY, SYGVKD. This CDR3 region has 12 residues. The CDR3 DNA sequence: TGTGCCATCAGTGCAGGGGACTATGGCTACACCTTC. This gives the protein CAISAGDYGYTF.

This clone was seen a handful of times. The chain recombines TRBV2 with TRBJ1-1; tentatively, D is TRBD1 (6 bases). Trimming left V 3 bases short and J 5 bases short, with 13 bases between. Germline V lookup: CDR1 SNHLY, CDR2 FYNNEI. The CDR3 is 14 amino acids. In DNA, the CDR3 is TGTGCCAGCAGTGATCAGGGGACCATAACTGAAGCTTTCTTT. Its translation: CASSDQGTITEAFF. Drawing the rest from reference TRBV2 and TRBJ1-1, the complete variable domain is EPEVTQTPSHQVTQMGQEVILRCVPISNHLYFYWYRQILGQKVEFLVSFYNNEISEKSEIFDDQFSVERPDGSNFTLKIRSTKLEDSAMYFCASSDQGTITEAFFGQGTRLTVV.

The rearrangement links TRBV11-3 to TRBJ1-1, with 11 bases identical to TRBD1. The length of the CDR3 is 16 residues. With V trimmed by 6 bases and J by 1 base, 7 bases remained unmatched. Germline CDR1 reads SGHNT; CDR2 reads YENEEA. The CDR3 DNA sequence: TGTGCCAGCAGTACGGGACAGGGGGATTCGAACACTGAAGCTTTCTTT. It yields the protein CASSTGQGDSNTEAFF. Filled out from reference TRBV11-3 and TRBJ1-1, the complete variable domain reads EAGVVQSPRYKIIEKKQPVAFWCNPISGHNTLYWYLQNLGQGPELLIRYENEEAVDDSQLPKDRFSAERLKGVDSTLKIQPAELGDSAVYLCASSTGQGDSNTEAFFGQGTRLTVV.

The V and J genes are TRBV5-1 and TRBJ2-7; D may be TRBD2 (5 bases). The CDR3 is 12 amino acids. Germline V gives CDR1 SGHRS, CDR2 YFSETQ. Trimming shortened V by 4 bases and J by 4 bases, and 9 bases separated the two germline ends. CDR3 in amino acids: CASSRDLYEQYF. CDR3 DNA: TGCGCCAGCAGCCGGGATCTTTACGAGCAGTACTTC.

This clone came up once. The V gene is TRBV5-1, the J gene TRBJ1-1; D gene ambiguous. Trimming took off 4 bases at V and 0 bases at J, with 10 bases between the two ends. Germline assignment: CDR1 SGHRS and CDR2 YFSETQ. The CDR3 length is 14 residues. The CDR3 region is CASSLQTMNTEAFF. The CDR3 nucleotides read TGCGCCAGCAGCCTACAGACTATGAACACTGAAGCTTTCTTT.

This chain connects TRBV5-1 to TRBJ1-2, with 7 bases identical to TRBD1. With V trimmed by 0 bases and J by 3 bases, 2 bases remained unmatched. In germline, CDR1 is SGHRS, CDR2 YFSETQ. The CDR3 extends over 14 amino acids. CDR3 amino acids: CASSLAGTDYGYTF. CDR3 DNA sequence: TGCGCCAGCAGCTTGGCGGGGACAGACTATGGCTACACCTTC.

This clone was found once. The chain recombines TRBV15 with TRBJ1-5; D call uncertain. The V end was cut by 0 bases, the J end by 11 bases, with 17 bases between. The CDR3 is made up of 15 amino acids. CDR1 and CDR2 from the germline V gene are LNHNV and YYDKDF (reference sequence). The CDR3 is CATSRDLAELRAQHF. The CDR3 bases are TGTGCCACCAGCAGAGATCTCGCGGAGTTGAGGGCCCAGCATTTT.

V usage is TRBV7-9 and J usage is TRBJ1-1; 9 positions match TRBD1. V gave up 5 bases and J gave up 5 bases; unmatched junction bases: 9. There are 15 residues in the CDR3. Germline V gives CDR1 SEHNR, CDR2 FQNEAQ (reference sequence). The CDR3, as DNA: TGTGCCAGCAGCACCGGGACAGGGAGGAGGACTGAAGCTTTCTTT. Its translation is CASSTGTGRRTEAFF.

The chain combines TRBV2 with TRBJ1-1; D remains ambiguous. Germline-derived CDR1 and CDR2 are SNHLY and FYNNEI. The CDR3 is made up of 13 amino acids. The V end was cut by 7 bases, the J end by 4 bases, with 13 bases between. CDR3 bases: TGTGCCAGCAAAAGGGAGGGAACCACTGAAGCTTTCTTT. Its protein product is CASKREGTTEAFF.

This chain joins TRBV11-2 and TRBJ1-5; D uncertain. Germline assignment: CDR1 SGHAT and CDR2 FQNNGV. This CDR3 contains 14 residues. Trimming took 3 bases from V and 5 from J, leaving 11 bases between them. CDR3 sequence reads: CASSFAGFDQPQHF. In DNA form, the CDR3 reads TGTGCCAGCAGCTTTGCGGGGTTCGATCAGCCCCAGCATTTT.

V and J are TRBV6-1 and TRBJ1-5; D call uncertain. Trimming stripped 7 bases from V and 1 base from J, with 14 bases between. This CDR3 contains 15 residues. Per the germline V gene, CDR1 is MNHNS and CDR2 is SASEGT. CDR3 nucleotides: TGTGCCAGCATTGCATTCGGGAGCAGCAATCAGCCCCAGCATTTT. Protein product: CASIAFGSSNQPQHF.

V gene TRBV4-3 combines with J gene TRBJ2-1; 11 positions agree with TRBD2. The CDR3 consists of 16 residues. Germline V gene lookup returns CDR1 LGHNA and CDR2 YSLEER. After removal of 0 bases from V and 7 bases from J, the junction contained 5 bases not matched to a gene. The CDR3 protein is CASSQDLAGGPNEQFF. The CDR3 nucleotides read TGCGCCAGCAGCCAAGATCTAGCGGGGGGACCTAATGAGCAGTTCTTC.

This clone appeared once. The CDR3 bases are TGTGCCAGTAGCCAAGCGGCAAATGCTAACACTGAAGCTTTCTTT. Amino acid sequence: CASSQAANANTEAFF. The chain joins TRBV19 to TRBJ1-1; no definite D call. CDR1 LNHDA and CDR2 SQIVND come from the germline V gene (reference sequence). The V gene lost 6 bases and the J gene lost 2 bases, with 16 bases spanning the gap. This CDR3 comprises 15 residues.

A word on this clone: An end of the junction differs from the germline gene, which may be a read error. The chain is built from TRBV6-5 and TRBJ1-2; D call uncertain. In germline, CDR1 is MNHEY, CDR2 SVGAGI. The CDR3 loop spans 13 amino acids. CDR3 amino acids: CASSYSGLRVLDF. The DNA for the CDR3 is TGTGCCAGCAGTTACTCCGGACTCCGCGTTCTCGACTTC.

This clone was seen a single time. The CDR3 is CASRVASGTSGSDTQYF. The DNA of the CDR3 is TGTGCCAGTAGAGTAGCCTCCGGGACTAGCGGATCAGATACGCAGTATTTT. The chain links TRBV19 to TRBJ2-3, with 11 bases identical to TRBD2. This CDR3 spans 17 amino acids. Germline V lookup: CDR1 LNHDA, CDR2 SQIVND (reference sequence). V dropped 6 bases and J dropped 4; count of bases not matched to a gene: 12.

V and J are TRBV7-8 and TRBJ2-7; D ambiguous. V dropped 3 bases and J dropped 3 bases, with 9 bases sitting between them. The CDR3 extends over 13 amino acids. Germline V gives CDR1 SGHVS, CDR2 FQNEAQ. In DNA form, the CDR3 reads TGTGCCAGCAGCTTGGGCCAGTACTACGAGCAGTACTTC. This translates into CASSLGQYYEQYF.

The chain has TRBV6-1 and TRBJ1-4; 10 nucleotides line up with TRBD1. Germline-derived CDR1 and CDR2 are MNHNS and SASEGT. The V and J ends lost 4 bases and 0 bases, in that order; junction bases with no gene match: 8. This CDR3 is built from 18 residues. The CDR3 loop is CASSVRQGAIATNEKLFF. In nucleotides, the CDR3 is TGTGCCAGCAGTGTGAGACAGGGGGCCATCGCAACTAATGAAAAACTGTTTTTT.

The chain has TRBV15 and TRBJ2-1; D is possibly TRBD2 (6 bases). Germline-derived CDR1 and CDR2 are LNHNV and YYDKDF (reference sequence). The CDR3 consists of 16 residues. Trimming took off 1 base at V and 5 bases at J, with 15 bases between the two ends. The DNA for the CDR3 is TGTGCCACCAGCAGAGTTTATAGCGGATCAGACAATGAGCAGTTCTTC. Amino acids: CATSRVYSGSDNEQFF.

This rearrangement joins TRBV9 to TRBJ2-5; D perhaps matches TRBD2 (6 bases). Trimming took 0 bases from V and 5 from J, leaving 17 bases between them. This CDR3 is 16 amino acids long. Germline V gene data show CDR1 as SGDLS and CDR2 as YYNGEE. CDR3 nucleotide sequence: TGTGCCAGCAGCGTAGCGCGCGGGGTCGGTCCGGAGACCCAGTACTTC. Translation: CASSVARGVGPETQYF.

The CDR3 here is CASSPRDGEQYF. The CDR3, as DNA: TGTGCCAGCAGCCCCAGGGATGGCGAGCAGTACTTC. The chain joins TRBV7-9 to TRBJ2-7; weak D call: TRBD1 (5 bases). Germline CDR1 and CDR2: SEHNR and FQNEAQ (reference sequence). The CDR3 is made up of 12 amino acids. The V gene lost 5 bases and the J gene lost 6 bases, with 11 bases spanning the gap.

The rearrangement joins TRBV5-8 to TRBJ2-1, with TRBD1 as a possible D gene (5 bases). This CDR3 has 15 residues. V gave up 5 bases and J gave up 3 bases, with 15 bases separating them. The germline V gene has CDR1 SGHTS and CDR2 YDEGEE. CDR3 sequence: CASRRKGPVYNEQFF. DNA for the CDR3: TGTGCCAGCAGGCGGAAGGGGCCCGTCTACAATGAGCAGTTCTTC.

The chain combines TRBV6-1 with TRBJ2-5, with D possibly TRBD2 on 6 matching bases. V was shortened by 6 bases and J by 1 base, with 9 bases between the two germline ends. The CDR3 runs 13 residues. CDR1 MNHNS and CDR2 SASEGT come from the germline V gene. The DNA of the CDR3 is TGTGCCAGCAGCGGGACTCGCCAAGAGACCCAGTACTTC. Encoded protein: CASSGTRQETQYF.

The chain recombines TRBV10-1 with TRBJ2-1, with 8 bases matching TRBD2. The CDR3 runs to 16 residues. With V trimmed by 5 bases and J by 3 bases, 9 bases remained unmatched. The germline gives CDR1 WNHNN, CDR2 SYGVQD (reference sequence). CDR3 protein: CASSFSGAGGYNEQFF. DNA of the CDR3: TGCGCCAGCAGTTTTAGCGGGGCCGGGGGCTACAATGAGCAGTTCTTC.